A selection of T cell receptor beta chains follows, all from one sample in a study of blood T cell repertoires in COVID-19. The method was immunoSEQ multiplex PCR; TCRdb's version includes in-frame clones alone and lacks a portion of them. The top ten clones hold roughly 4% of a sample with 200,000 to 300,000 clones, about 85% of them seen once. The material sequenced was peripheral blood. These receptors were collected from a man in his sixties with acute or convalescent COVID-19. Each CDR3 is given with its conserved first and last residue.

v_call: TRBV18; cdr3_aa: CASSPPGSGYTF
v_call: TRBV19; cdr3_aa: CASSASRENGYTF
v_call: TRBV18; cdr3_aa: CASSSQNTVNNEQFF
v_call: TRBV7-8; cdr3_aa: CASSSKTGSSYNEQFF
v_call: TRBV19; cdr3_aa: CASSARSALEAFF
v_call: TRBV14; cdr3_aa: CASSHLRANVLTF
v_call: TRBV28; cdr3_aa: CASSRGGADYEQYF
v_call: TRBV5-4; cdr3_aa: CASSVTGGEQYF
v_call: TRBV18; cdr3_aa: CASSRVAGGPSYEQYF
v_call: TRBV2; cdr3_aa: CASSESGQGTQYF
v_call: TRBV2; cdr3_aa: CASSQGGQTSSYNEQFF
v_call: TRBV4-3; cdr3_aa: CASSQDRAYYGYTF
v_call: TRBV9; cdr3_aa: CASSGGGLAGAEQFF
v_call: TRBV9; cdr3_aa: CASSGTQGGNTEAFF
v_call: TRBV3-1/TRBV3-2; cdr3_aa: CASSQGLNYGYTF
v_call: TRBV18; cdr3_aa: CASSPPGLAGAYNEQFF
v_call: TRBV7-9; cdr3_aa: CASSPSGEVGNEQFF
v_call: TRBV19; cdr3_aa: CASSIGEEDYEQYF
v_call: TRBV2; cdr3_aa: CASSGTSGNPDQYF
v_call: TRBV7-3; cdr3_aa: CASSPRAGGTEAFF
v_call: TRBV3-1/TRBV3-2; cdr3_aa: CASSPGTEAFF
v_call: TRBV2; cdr3_aa: CASKGQGGSGELFF
v_call: TRBV12-5; cdr3_aa: CASALGDNEQFF
v_call: TRBV6-4; cdr3_aa: CASSRLAGANEQFF
v_call: TRBV5-6; cdr3_aa: CASSFSVIAPYEQYF
v_call: TRBV19; cdr3_aa: CASSMGRGSQAPLHF
v_call: TRBV7-2; cdr3_aa: CASSQGVAVVRTQYF
v_call: TRBV3-1/TRBV3-2; cdr3_aa: CASSQPRTGSAGELFF
v_call: TRBV11-1; cdr3_aa: CASSSRGGEKLFF
v_call: TRBV19; cdr3_aa: CASSIFGLGTANTGELFF
v_call: TRBV25-1; cdr3_aa: CASSDLGQDGYGYTF
v_call: TRBV5-1; cdr3_aa: CASTHSQGALTEAFF
v_call: TRBV7-8; cdr3_aa: CASIILVLAVKTIRETQYF
v_call: TRBV13; cdr3_aa: CASSLMRPSGNTIYF
v_call: TRBV5-4; cdr3_aa: CASSFDTNYGYTF
v_call: TRBV3-1/TRBV3-2; cdr3_aa: CASSQETGQGELRGYTF
v_call: TRBV27; cdr3_aa: CASRLGGGTGEETQYF
v_call: TRBV2; cdr3_aa: CASSEYRETYNEQFF
v_call: TRBV5-1; cdr3_aa: CASSLAVGLAGGNYEQYF
v_call: TRBV27; cdr3_aa: CASSLSRTGLNEQFF
v_call: TRBV10-3; cdr3_aa: CAIRDRSMNTEAFF
v_call: TRBV28; cdr3_aa: CASSRTGANEKLFF
v_call: TRBV30; cdr3_aa: CAWRGGKNTEAFF
v_call: TRBV12-5; cdr3_aa: CASGLARQGAGNEKLFF
v_call: TRBV6-6; cdr3_aa: CASRPPGAGTGELFF
v_call: TRBV2; cdr3_aa: CASRTESNTEAFF
v_call: TRBV6-4; cdr3_aa: CASSFGLAGDTQYF
v_call: TRBV30; cdr3_aa: CAWSLGGAPTQYF